This passage covers 8 T cell receptor beta chains from one sample sequenced in a study of T-cell memory formation after mild COVID-19. TCRdb re-called the 5' RACE reads through MiXCR, storing one row per CDR3 protein. The data contain under 300,000 distinct CDR3 sequences, approximately 9% of them singletons. The material sequenced was PBMCs or a T cell subset sorted from them (not recorded which). These receptors were obtained from a young man who had mild COVID-19 (a few samples of this study predate the infection). Cell type and time point are not known.

The chain combines TRBV6-6 with TRBJ1-2, with a weak D call TRBD1 (5 bases). Trimming cost V 0 bases and J 2 bases, with 10 bases left between them. The germline V gene has CDR1 MNHNY and CDR2 SVGAGI (reference sequence). The CDR3 is 15 amino acids. Here the CDR3 DNA reads TGTGCCAGCAGTTACTCGGGGGTGGGCAACTATGGCTACACCTTC. The encoded protein is CASSYSGVGNYGYTF.

J is TRBJ2-3 and V is TRBV28; no clear D gene. CDR3 length: 12 residues. V was trimmed by 4 bases and J by 5 bases, leaving 7 bases between them. Germline V gives CDR1 MDHEN, CDR2 SYDVKM. The CDR3 DNA reads TGTGCCAGCAGTTCCCGGAGAGATACGCAGTATTTT. Translated: CASSSRRDTQYF.

The chain combines TRBV5-6 with TRBJ1-1; 7 nucleotides line up with TRBD1. The CDR3 sequence is 16 residues long. V gave up 1 base and J gave up 1 base; unmatched junction bases: 7. Germline V lookup: CDR1 SGHDT, CDR2 YYEEEE. The CDR3 loop reads CASSLYRGTQNTEAFF. In nucleotides, the CDR3 is TGTGCCAGCAGCTTGTACAGGGGCACCCAGAACACTGAAGCTTTCTTT.

The chain links TRBV30 to TRBJ2-7; a weak D match, TRBD1 (5 bases). The germline CDR1 and CDR2 sequences are GTSNPN and SVGIG (reference sequence). The CDR3 runs 15 residues. Trimming removed 2 bases at V and 3 bases at J, with 17 bases between. The chain's CDR3 is CAWSRGPQGNYEQYF. CDR3 in DNA: TGTGCCTGGAGTCGCGGACCCCAGGGAAACTACGAGCAGTACTTC.

This clonotype was seen more than once but under ten times. The chain is built from TRBV5-1 and TRBJ2-3; 11 bases match TRBD2. The CDR3 runs to 18 residues. V was pared by 0 bases and J by 4 bases, with 10 bases of the junction left unmatched. Germline CDR1 SGHRS, CDR2 YFSETQ. CDR3 in amino acids: CASSLDSGGAIFPDTQYF. The CDR3 coding sequence is TGCGCCAGCAGCTTGGATAGCGGGGGGGCGATATTCCCAGATACGCAGTATTTT.

In this sample, this clonotype turned up many times. The genes are TRBV6-2 or TRBV6-3 and TRBJ2-1; D is undetermined. CDR1 is MNHEY and CDR2 is SVGEGT in the germline V gene. This CDR3 comprises 10 residues. V shed 8 bases and J shed 9 bases, with 8 bases lying between them. The CDR3 DNA reads as TGTGCCAGCGGCCCTAGTGAGCAGTTCTTC. Encoded protein: CASGPSEQFF.

This CDR3 is CASSSDNTGELFF. The DNA for the CDR3 is TGTGCCAGCAGTAGCGACAACACCGGGGAGCTGTTTTTT. The chain uses TRBV3-1 and TRBJ2-2, with D possibly TRBD2 on 5 matching bases. The CDR3 spans 13 residues. The germline V gene encodes CDR1 LGHDT and CDR2 YNNKEL (reference sequence). V was clipped by 6 bases and J by 2 bases, with 7 bases between them.

This clonotype was counted a few times. This rearrangement joins TRBV12-5 to TRBJ1-2; 7 positions agree with TRBD1. Per germline, CDR1 LGHNT and CDR2 FRNRAP. The CDR3 sequence is 15 residues long. The ends lost 5 bases at V and 4 bases at J; junction bases unmatched: 10. This chain's CDR3 is CASGREAGQLYGYTF. Here the CDR3 DNA reads TGTGCTAGTGGTAGGGAAGCGGGACAGCTCTATGGCTACACCTTC.